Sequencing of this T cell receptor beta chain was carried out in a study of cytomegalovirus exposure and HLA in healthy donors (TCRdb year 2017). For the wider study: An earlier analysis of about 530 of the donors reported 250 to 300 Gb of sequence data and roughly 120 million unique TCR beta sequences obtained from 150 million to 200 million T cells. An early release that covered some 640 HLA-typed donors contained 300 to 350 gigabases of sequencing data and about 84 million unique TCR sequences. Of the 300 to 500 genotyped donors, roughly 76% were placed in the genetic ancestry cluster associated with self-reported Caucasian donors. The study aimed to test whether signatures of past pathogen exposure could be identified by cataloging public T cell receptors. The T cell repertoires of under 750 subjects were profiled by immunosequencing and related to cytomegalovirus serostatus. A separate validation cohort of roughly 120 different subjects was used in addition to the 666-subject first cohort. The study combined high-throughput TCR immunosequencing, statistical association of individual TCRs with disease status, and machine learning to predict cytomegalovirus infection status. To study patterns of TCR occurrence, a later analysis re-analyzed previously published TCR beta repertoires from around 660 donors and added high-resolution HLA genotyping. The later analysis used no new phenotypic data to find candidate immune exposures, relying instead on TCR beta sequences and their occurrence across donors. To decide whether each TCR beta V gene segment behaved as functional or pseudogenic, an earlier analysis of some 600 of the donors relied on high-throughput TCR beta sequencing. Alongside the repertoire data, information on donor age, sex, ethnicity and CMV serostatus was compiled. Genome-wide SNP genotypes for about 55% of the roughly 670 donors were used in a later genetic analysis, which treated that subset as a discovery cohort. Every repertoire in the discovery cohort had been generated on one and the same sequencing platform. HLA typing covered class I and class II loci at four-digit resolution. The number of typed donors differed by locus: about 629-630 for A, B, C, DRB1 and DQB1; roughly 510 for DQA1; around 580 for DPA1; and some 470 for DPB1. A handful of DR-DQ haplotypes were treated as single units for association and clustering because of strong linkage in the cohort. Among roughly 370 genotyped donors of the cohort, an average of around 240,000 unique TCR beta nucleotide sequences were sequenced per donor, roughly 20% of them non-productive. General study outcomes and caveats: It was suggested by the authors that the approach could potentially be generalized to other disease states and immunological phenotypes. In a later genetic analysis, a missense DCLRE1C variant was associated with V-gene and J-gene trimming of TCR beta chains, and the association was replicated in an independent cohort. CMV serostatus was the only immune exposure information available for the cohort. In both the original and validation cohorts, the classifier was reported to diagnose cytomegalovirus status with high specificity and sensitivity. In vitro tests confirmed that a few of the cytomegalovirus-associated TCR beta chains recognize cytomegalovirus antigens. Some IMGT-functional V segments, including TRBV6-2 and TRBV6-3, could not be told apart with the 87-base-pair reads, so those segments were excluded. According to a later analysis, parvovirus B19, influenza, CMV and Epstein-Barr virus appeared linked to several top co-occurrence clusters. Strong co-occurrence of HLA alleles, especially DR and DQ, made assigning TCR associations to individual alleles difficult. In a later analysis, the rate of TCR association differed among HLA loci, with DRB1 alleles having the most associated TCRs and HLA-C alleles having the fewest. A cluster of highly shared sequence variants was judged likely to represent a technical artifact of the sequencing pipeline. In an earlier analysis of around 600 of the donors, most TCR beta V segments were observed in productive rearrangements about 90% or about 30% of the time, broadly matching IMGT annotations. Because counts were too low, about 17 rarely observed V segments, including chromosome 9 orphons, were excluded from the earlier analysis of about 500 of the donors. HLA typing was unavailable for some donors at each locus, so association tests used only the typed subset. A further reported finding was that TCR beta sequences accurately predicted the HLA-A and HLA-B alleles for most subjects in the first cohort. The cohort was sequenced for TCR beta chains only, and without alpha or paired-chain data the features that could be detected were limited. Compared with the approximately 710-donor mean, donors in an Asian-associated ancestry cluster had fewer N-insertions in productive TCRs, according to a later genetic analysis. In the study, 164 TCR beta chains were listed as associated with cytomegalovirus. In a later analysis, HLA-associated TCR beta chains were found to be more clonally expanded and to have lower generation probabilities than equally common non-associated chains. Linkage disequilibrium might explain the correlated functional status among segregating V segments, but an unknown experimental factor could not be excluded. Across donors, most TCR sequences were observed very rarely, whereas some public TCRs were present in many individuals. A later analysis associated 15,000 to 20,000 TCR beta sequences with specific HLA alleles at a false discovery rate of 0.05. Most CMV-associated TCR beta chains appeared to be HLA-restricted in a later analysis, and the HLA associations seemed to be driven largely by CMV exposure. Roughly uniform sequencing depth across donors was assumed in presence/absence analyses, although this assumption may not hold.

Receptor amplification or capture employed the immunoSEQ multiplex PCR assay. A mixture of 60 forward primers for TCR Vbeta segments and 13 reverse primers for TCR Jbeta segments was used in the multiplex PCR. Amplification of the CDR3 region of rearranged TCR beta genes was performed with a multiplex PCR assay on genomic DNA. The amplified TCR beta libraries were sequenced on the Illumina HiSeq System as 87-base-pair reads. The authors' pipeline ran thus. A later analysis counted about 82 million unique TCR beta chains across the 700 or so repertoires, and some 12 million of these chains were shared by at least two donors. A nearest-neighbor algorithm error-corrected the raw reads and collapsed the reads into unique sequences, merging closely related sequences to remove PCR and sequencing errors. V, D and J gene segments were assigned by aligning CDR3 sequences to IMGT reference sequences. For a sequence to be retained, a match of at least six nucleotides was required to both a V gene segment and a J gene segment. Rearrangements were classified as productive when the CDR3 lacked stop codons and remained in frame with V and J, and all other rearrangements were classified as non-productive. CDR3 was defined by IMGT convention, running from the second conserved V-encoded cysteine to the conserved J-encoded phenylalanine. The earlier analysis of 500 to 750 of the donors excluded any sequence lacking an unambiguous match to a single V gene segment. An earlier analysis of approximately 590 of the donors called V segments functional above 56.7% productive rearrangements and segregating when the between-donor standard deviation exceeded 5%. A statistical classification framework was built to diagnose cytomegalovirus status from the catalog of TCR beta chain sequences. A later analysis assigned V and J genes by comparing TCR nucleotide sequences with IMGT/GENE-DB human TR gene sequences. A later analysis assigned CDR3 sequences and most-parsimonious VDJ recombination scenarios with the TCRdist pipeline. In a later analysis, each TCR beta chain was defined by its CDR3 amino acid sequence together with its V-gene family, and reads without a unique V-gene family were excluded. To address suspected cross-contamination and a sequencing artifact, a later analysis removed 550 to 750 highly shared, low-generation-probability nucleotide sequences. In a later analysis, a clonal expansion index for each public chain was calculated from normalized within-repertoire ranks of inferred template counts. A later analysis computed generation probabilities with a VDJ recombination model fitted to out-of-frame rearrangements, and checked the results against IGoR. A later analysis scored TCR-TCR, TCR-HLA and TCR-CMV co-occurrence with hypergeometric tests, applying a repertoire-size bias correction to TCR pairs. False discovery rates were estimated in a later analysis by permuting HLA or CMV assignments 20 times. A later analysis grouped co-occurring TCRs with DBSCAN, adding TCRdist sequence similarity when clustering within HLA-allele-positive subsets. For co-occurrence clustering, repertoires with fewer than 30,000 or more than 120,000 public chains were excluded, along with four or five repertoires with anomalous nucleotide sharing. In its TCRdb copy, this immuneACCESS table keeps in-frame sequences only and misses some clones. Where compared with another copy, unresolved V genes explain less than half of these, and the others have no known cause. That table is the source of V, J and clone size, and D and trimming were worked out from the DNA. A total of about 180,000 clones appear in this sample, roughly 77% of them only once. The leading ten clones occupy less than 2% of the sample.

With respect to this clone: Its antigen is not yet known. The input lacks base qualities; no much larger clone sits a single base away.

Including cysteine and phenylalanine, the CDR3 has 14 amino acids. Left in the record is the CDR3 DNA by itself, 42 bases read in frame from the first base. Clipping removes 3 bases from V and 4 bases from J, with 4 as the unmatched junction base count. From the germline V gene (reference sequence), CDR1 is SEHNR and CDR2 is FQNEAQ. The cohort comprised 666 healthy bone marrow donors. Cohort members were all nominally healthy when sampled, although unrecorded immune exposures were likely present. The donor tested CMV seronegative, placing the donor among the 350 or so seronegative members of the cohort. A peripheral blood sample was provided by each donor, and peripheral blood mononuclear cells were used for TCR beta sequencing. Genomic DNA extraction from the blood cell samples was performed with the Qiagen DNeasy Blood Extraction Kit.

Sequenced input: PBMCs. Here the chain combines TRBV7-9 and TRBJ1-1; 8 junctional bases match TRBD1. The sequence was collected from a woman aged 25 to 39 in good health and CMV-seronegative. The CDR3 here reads CASSFPDRVTEAFF. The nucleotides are TGTGCCAGCAGCTTCCCGGACAGGGTCACTGAAGCTTTCTTT.